This TCR beta chain came from a study of T cells in localized non-small cell lung cancer. TCRdb's copy holds only in-frame clones and misses some; the assay was immunoSEQ multiplex PCR. The sample consists of fewer than 25,000 clones, roughly 89% of them appearing once. The CDR3 loop spans 14 amino acids. V was shortened by 5 bases and J by 2 bases, with 13 bases between the two germline ends. Germline CDR1 is MNHNY and CDR2 is SVGAGI (reference sequence). Notes on this clone: The antigen is not known.

Study results and limitations: Prolonged overall survival went with higher T cell density in the blood.

The TCR originated in a male donor older than 55 with stage I lung adenocarcinoma. The chain employs TRBV6-6 and TRBJ2-7, with TRBD1 as a possible D gene (5 bases). The material sequenced was peripheral blood, taken before any cancer treatment. CDR3 DNA: TGTGCCAGCAGTGAGCGACAGACGACCTACGAGCAGTACTTC. This codes for CASSERQTTYEQYF.